Each of the 15 T cell receptor beta chains below was sequenced from the same sample in a study of identical twins. TCRdb processed the 5' RACE reads anew with MiXCR; each CDR3 protein has one entry. The sample includes fewer than 800,000 distinct CDR3 sequences, about 7.1% of them seen just once. These same data were also listed under a study on yellow fever vaccine responses in identical twins.

The sequenced sample consisted of PBMCs. These receptors all stem from a woman younger than 35 in good health.

The CDR3 protein is CASSLGAGTSYEQYV. Written as DNA, the CDR3 is TGTGCCAGCAGCTTAGGAGCTGGGACCTCCTACGAGCAGTACGTC. The chain joins TRBV7-6 to TRBJ2-7; D assignment may be TRBD1 or TRBD2 (5 bases each). Germline V CDR1 and CDR2: SGHVS, FNYEAQ. The CDR3 has 15 amino acids. V lost 1 base, J lost 0 bases, and 10 bases lay in between.

The sample holds a few counts of this clonotype. The V call is TRBV7-9, the J call TRBJ1-4; D gene uncertain. Trimming left V 2 bases short and J 0 bases short, with 7 bases between. CDR1 is SEHNR, CDR2 FQNEAQ, per germline (reference sequence). This CDR3 contains 15 residues. The CDR3 sequence: CASSLLQPTNEKLFF. DNA for the CDR3: TGTGCCAGCAGCTTATTACAGCCAACTAATGAAAAACTGTTTTTT.

The gene calls are TRBV19 and TRBJ2-2, with 11 bases identical to TRBD2. The V and J ends lost 6 bases and 4 bases, in that order; junction bases with no gene match: 10. The CDR3 runs to 17 residues. The germline CDR1 and CDR2 sequences are LNHDA and SQIVND (reference sequence). The CDR3 nucleotides read TGTGCCAGTAGCCTAGGGGGACTAGCGGTACCCACCGGGGAGCTGTTTTTT. This codes for CASSLGGLAVPTGELFF.

This clonotype came up a few times. This rearrangement joins TRBV20-1 to TRBJ2-1, with 8 bases matching TRBD2. The ends lost 0 bases at V and 7 bases at J; junction bases unmatched: 8. The germline CDR1 and CDR2 sequences are DFQATT and SNEGSKA (reference sequence). The length of the CDR3 is 15 residues. CDR3 sequence (DNA): TGCAGTGCTAGAGATATCAAGCGGGAGTATAATGAGCAGTTCTTC. Encoded protein: CSARDIKREYNEQFF.

This clonotype was counted many times. This sequence joins TRBV27 and TRBJ1-5; no clear D. The CDR3 runs to 13 residues. With 6 bases removed from V and 11 bases from J, the gap between germline ends came to 17 bases. CDR1 MNHEY and CDR2 SMNVEV come from the germline V gene (reference sequence). CDR3 protein: CASSLRQSWAQHF. DNA for the CDR3: TGTGCCAGCAGCCTCCGTCAGTCTTGGGCCCAGCATTTT.

This chain joins TRBV10-3 and TRBJ1-1; D possibly corresponds to TRBD1 (6 bases). CDR3 length equals 15 residues. Germline CDR1 is ENHRY and CDR2 is SYGVKD. Trimming removed 7 bases from V and 1 base from J, with 16 bases in between. The CDR3 sequence: CAITLGGTQNTEAFF. The DNA of the CDR3 is TGTGCCATCACTTTGGGCGGGACACAGAACACTGAAGCTTTCTTT.

The chain has TRBV20-1 and TRBJ2-3; D is undetermined. The CDR3 sequence is 15 residues long. V was shortened by 1 base and J by 6 bases, with 17 bases between the two germline ends. Germline assignment: CDR1 DFQATT and CDR2 SNEGSKA (reference sequence). The CDR3 reads CSARAPNPTRDTQYF. The CDR3 DNA follows: TGCAGTGCTAGAGCCCCAAACCCAACTCGCGATACGCAGTATTTT.

This clonotype was observed at least ten times. This chain connects TRBV5-1 to TRBJ1-2; 9 bases map to TRBD1. Germline lookup yields CDR1 SGHRS and CDR2 YFSETQ. The trim removed 3 bases at V and 4 bases at J, leaving 7 bases unmatched. The CDR3 covers 15 residues. The CDR3 region is CASSSTGGEAYGYTF. The DNA for the CDR3 is TGCGCCAGCAGCTCTACAGGGGGCGAGGCCTATGGCTACACCTTC.

This clonotype was seen a handful of times. The genes are TRBV7-9 and TRBJ2-7; 11 nucleotides agree with TRBD2. The germline V gene encodes CDR1 SEHNR and CDR2 FQNEAQ (reference sequence). V was pared by 2 bases and J by 6 bases, with 6 bases of the junction left unmatched. The CDR3 totals 15 residues. The CDR3 bases are TGTGCCAGCAGCTTAATAGCGGGAGGGCCGAGCGAGCAGTACTTC. Translating gives CASSLIAGGPSEQYF. Based on the CDR3 plus reference TRBV7-9 and TRBJ2-7, the full variable domain is DTGVSQNPRHKITKRGQNVTFRCDPISEHNRLYWYRQTLGQGPEFLTYFQNEAQLEKSRLLSDRFSAERPKGSFSTLEIQRTEQGDSAMYLCASSLIAGGPSEQYFGPGTRLTVT.

This clonotype has a handful of counts. The chain carries TRBV21-1 and TRBJ1-2; whether TRBD1, the table's D call, matches the DNA was not checked. TRBV21-1 is designated a pseudogene. The CDR3 covers 13 residues. CDR3 region: CASSPPVGYGYTF. The CDR3, as DNA: TGTGCCAGCAGCCCCCCGGTGGGCTATGGCTACACCTTC.

The chain carries TRBV6-1 and TRBJ2-7; TRBD1 matches at 12 bases. V was clipped by 2 bases and J by 5 bases; unmatched bases: 10. The V gene's germline CDR1 is MNHNS and CDR2 SASEGT. This CDR3 region has 17 residues. CDR3 region: CASSERWAGTGGDEQYF. CDR3 in DNA: TGTGCCAGCAGTGAACGTTGGGCCGGGACAGGGGGCGACGAGCAGTACTTC.

This chain joins TRBV20-1 and TRBJ2-5; 8 bases align to TRBD2. The CDR3 contains 17 residues. V lost 0 bases to trimming and J lost 7 bases; unmatched junction nucleotides: 16. The germline V gene has CDR1 DFQATT and CDR2 SNEGSKA (reference sequence). The CDR3 protein is CSARDPLAGRGGGTQYF. DNA for the CDR3: TGCAGTGCTAGAGACCCGTTAGCGGGAAGGGGGGGCGGGACCCAGTACTTC.

This clonotype was observed at least ten times. This rearrangement joins TRBV5-6 to TRBJ2-4; D may correspond to TRBD1 or TRBD2 (6 bases each). Germline-derived CDR1 and CDR2 are SGHDT and YYEEEE. V was cut by 3 bases and J by 8 bases, with 27 bases left in between. This CDR3 contains 18 residues. The CDR3 loop is CASSSIPPIRGPPDIQYF. As DNA, the CDR3 is TGTGCCAGCAGCTCCATCCCCCCTATCCGGGGGCCACCCGACATTCAGTACTTC. Using reference TRBV5-6 and TRBJ2-4 for the parts outside the CDR3, the full variable domain is DAGVTQSPTHLIKTRGQQVTLRCSPKSGHDTVSWYQQALGQGPQFIFQYYEEEERQRGNFPDRFSGHQFPNYSSELNVNALLLGDSALYLCASSSIPPIRGPPDIQYFGAGTRLSVL.

V gene TRBV9 combines with J gene TRBJ2-5, with 10 bases aligning to TRBD2. The CDR3 has 14 amino acids. Looked up from germline, CDR1 is SGDLS and CDR2 is YYNGEE. The ends lost 0 bases at V and 6 bases at J; junction bases unmatched: 2. The DNA for the CDR3 is TGTGCCAGCAGCGTAGCTAGCGGGAGACAGACCCAGTACTTC. Residues: CASSVASGRQTQYF.

This clonotype came up many times. V usage is TRBV18 and J usage is TRBJ1-1; D is perhaps TRBD1 (6 bases). CDR3 length equals 15 residues. Germline-derived CDR1 and CDR2 are KGHSH and LQKENI. V was shortened by 3 bases and J by 4 bases, with 15 bases between the two germline ends. The CDR3 region is CASSPSRGGSTEAFF. The CDR3 DNA sequence: TGTGCCAGCTCACCCTCTAGGGGGGGTAGCACTGAAGCTTTCTTT. Looking up the rest from reference TRBV18 and TRBJ1-1 gives the full variable domain: NAGVMQNPRHLVRRRGQEARLRCSPMKGHSHVYWYRQLPEEGLKFMVYLQKENIIDESGMPKERFSAEFPKEGPSILRIQQVVRGDSAAYFCASSPSRGGSTEAFFGQGTRLTVV.